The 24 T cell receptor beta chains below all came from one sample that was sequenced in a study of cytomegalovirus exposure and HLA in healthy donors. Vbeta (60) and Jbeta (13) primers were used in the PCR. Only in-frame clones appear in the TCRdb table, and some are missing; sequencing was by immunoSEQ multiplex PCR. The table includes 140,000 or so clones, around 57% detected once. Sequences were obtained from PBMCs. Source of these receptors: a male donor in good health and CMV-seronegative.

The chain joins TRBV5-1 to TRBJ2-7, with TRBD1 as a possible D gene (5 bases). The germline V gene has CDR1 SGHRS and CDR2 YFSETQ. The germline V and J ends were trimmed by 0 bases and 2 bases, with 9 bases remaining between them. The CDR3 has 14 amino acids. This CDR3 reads CASSLDRPPYEQYF. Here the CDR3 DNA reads TGCGCCAGCAGCTTGGACAGGCCGCCCTACGAGCAGTACTTC.

For the CDR3, the DNA is TGTGCCAGCAGCGTAGATGGACAGGTGGGCACTGAAGCTTTCTTT. This codes for CASSVDGQVGTEAFF. The gene calls are TRBV9 and TRBJ1-1, with 7 bases matching TRBD1. CDR1 and CDR2 from the germline V gene are SGDLS and YYNGEE. The length of the CDR3 is 15 residues. J was trimmed by 4 bases and V by 0 bases; bases with no gene match: 6.

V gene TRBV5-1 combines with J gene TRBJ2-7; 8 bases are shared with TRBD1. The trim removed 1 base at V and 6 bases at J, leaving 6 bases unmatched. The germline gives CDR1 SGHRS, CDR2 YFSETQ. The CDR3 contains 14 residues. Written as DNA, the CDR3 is TGCGCCAGCAGCTTGACGGACAGGGTACCCGAGCAGTACTTC. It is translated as CASSLTDRVPEQYF.

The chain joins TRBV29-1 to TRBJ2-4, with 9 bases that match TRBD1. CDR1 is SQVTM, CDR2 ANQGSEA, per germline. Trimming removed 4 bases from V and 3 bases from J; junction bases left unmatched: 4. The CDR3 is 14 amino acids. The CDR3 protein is CSVGKTGGKNIQYF. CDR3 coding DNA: TGCAGCGTTGGGAAGACAGGGGGCAAAAACATTCAGTACTTC. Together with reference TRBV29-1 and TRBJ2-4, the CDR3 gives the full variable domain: SAVISQKPSRDICQRGTSLTIQCQVDSQVTMMFWYRQQPGQSLTLIATANQGSEATYESGFVIDKFPISRPNLTFSTLTVSNMSPEDSSIYLCSVGKTGGKNIQYFGAGTRLSVL.

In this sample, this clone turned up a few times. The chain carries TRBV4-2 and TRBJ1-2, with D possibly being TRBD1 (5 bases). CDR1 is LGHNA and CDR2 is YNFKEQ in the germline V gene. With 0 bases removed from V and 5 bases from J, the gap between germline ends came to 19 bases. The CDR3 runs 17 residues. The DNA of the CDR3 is TGTGCCAGCAGCCAAGAACGGTTCCGGACGGGACTTTATGGCTACACCTTC. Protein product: CASSQERFRTGLYGYTF.

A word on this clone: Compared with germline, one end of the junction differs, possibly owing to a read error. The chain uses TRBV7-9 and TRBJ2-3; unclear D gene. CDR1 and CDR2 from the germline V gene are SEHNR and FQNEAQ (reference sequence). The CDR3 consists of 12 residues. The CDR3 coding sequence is TGTTCCAGCAGCTTAACGGTCGGTACGCAGTATTTT. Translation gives CSSSLTVGTQYF.

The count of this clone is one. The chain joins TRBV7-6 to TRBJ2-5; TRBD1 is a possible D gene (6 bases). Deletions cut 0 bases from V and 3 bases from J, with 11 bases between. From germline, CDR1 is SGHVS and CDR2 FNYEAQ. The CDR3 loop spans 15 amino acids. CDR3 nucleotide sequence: TGTGCCAGCAGCTTAGCGGGGACACCCGAAGAGACCCAGTACTTC. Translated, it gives CASSLAGTPEETQYF.

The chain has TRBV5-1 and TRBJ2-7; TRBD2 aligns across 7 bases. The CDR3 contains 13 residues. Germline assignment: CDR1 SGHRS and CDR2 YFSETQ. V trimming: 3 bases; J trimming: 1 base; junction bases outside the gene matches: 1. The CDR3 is CASSWGGSYEQYF. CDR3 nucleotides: TGCGCCAGCAGCTGGGGGGGATCCTACGAGCAGTACTTC.

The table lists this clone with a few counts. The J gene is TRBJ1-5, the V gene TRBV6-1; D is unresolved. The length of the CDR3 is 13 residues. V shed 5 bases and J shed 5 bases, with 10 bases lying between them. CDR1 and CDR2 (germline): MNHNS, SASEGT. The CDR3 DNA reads TGTGCCAGCAGTCCCGCCGGGTATCAGCCCCAGCATTTT. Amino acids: CASSPAGYQPQHF.

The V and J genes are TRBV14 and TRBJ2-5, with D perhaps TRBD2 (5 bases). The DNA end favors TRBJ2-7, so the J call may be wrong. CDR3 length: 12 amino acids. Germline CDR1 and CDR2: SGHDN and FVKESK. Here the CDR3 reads CASGETSYEQYF. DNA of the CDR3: TGTGCCAGCGGGGAGACCTCCTACGAGCAGTACTTC.

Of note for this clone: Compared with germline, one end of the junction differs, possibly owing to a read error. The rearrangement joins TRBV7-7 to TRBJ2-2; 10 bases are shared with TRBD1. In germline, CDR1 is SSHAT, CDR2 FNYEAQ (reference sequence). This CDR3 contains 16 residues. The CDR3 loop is CASSRGTGEGTGELFF. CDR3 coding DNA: TGTGCTAGCAGCCGAGGGACAGGGGAAGGAACCGGGGAGCTGTTTTTT.

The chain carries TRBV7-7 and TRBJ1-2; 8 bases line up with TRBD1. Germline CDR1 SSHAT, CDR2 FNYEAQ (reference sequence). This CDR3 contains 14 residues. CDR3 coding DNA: TGTGCTAGGTCCGGGACAGGCATTAACTATGGCTACACCTTC. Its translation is CARSGTGINYGYTF. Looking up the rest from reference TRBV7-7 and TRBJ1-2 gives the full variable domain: GAGVSQSPRYKVTKRGQDVTLRCDPISSHATLYWYQQALGQGPEFLTYFNYEAQPDKSGLPSDRFSAERPEGSISTLTIQRTEQRDSAMYRCARSGTGINYGYTFGSGTRLTVV.

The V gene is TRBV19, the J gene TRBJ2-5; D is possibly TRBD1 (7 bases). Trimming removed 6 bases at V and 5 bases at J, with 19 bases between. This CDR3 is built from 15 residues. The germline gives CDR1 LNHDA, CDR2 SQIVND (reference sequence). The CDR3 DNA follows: TGTGCCAGTAGCTTCCTCCAGGGGGGAAGGGAGACCCAGTACTTC. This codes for CASSFLQGGRETQYF.

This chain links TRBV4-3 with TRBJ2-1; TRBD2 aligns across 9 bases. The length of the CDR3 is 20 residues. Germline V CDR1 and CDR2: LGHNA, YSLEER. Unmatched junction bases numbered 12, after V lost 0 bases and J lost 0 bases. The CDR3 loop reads CASSQDQGSGGLDSYNEQFF. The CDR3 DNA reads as TGCGCCAGCAGCCAAGATCAGGGTAGCGGGGGCCTTGACTCCTACAATGAGCAGTTCTTC.

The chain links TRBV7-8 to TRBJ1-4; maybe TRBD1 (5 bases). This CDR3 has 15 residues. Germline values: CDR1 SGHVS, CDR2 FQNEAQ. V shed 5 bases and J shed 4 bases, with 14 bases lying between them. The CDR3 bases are TGTGCCAGCAGCCTCGCGGGGCTAATTAATGAAAAACTGTTTTTT. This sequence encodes CASSLAGLINEKLFF.

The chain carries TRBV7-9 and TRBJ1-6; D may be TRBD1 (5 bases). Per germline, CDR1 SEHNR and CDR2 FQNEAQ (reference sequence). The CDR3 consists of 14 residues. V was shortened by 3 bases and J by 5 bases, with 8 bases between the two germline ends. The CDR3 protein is CASSFVRDNSPLHF. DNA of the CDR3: TGTGCCAGCAGCTTCGTCAGGGATAATTCACCCCTCCACTTT. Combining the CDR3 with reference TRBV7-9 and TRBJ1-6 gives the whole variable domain DTGVSQNPRHKITKRGQNVTFRCDPISEHNRLYWYRQTLGQGPEFLTYFQNEAQLEKSRLLSDRFSAERPKGSFSTLEIQRTEQGDSAMYLCASSFVRDNSPLHFGNGTRLTVT.

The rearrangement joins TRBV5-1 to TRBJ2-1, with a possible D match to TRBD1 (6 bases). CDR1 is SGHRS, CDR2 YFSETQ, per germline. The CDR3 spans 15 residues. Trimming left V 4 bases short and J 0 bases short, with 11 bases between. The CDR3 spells CASSQDRSSYNEQFF. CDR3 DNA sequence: TGCGCCAGCAGCCAAGACAGGAGCTCCTACAATGAGCAGTTCTTC.

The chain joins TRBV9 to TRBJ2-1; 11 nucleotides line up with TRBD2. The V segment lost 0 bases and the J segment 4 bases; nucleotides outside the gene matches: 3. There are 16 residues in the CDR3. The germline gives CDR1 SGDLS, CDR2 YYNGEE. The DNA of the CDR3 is TGTGCCAGCAGCGTAGAGCGGACTAGCGGGTACAATGAGCAGTTCTTC. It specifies CASSVERTSGYNEQFF.

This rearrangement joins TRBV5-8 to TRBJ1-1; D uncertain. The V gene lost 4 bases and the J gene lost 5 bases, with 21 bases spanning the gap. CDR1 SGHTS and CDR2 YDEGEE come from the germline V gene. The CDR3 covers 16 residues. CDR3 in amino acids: CASSPISGGWVTEAFF. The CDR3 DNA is TGTGCCAGCAGCCCTATTAGCGGAGGGTGGGTAACTGAAGCTTTCTTT.

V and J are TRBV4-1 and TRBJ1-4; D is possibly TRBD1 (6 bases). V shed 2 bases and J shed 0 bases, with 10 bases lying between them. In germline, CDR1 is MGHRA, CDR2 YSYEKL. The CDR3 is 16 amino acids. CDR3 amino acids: CASSQTGPATNEKLFF. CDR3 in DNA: TGCGCCAGCAGCCAAACAGGGCCCGCAACTAATGAAAAACTGTTTTTT.

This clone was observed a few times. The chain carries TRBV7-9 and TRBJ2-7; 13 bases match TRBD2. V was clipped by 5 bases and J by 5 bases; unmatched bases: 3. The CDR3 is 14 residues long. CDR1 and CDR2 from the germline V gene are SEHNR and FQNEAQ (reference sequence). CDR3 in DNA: TGTGCCAGCAGCCCCGGGACTAGCGGGGACGAGCAGTACTTC. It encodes CASSPGTSGDEQYF.

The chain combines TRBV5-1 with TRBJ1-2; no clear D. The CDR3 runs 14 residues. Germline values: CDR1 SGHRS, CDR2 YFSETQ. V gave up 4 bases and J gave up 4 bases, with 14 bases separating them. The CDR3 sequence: CASSPAGEGYGYTF. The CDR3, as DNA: TGCGCCAGCAGCCCGGCAGGAGAGGGCTATGGCTACACCTTC. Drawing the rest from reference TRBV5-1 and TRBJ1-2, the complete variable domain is KAGVTQTPRYLIKTRGQQVTLSCSPISGHRSVSWYQQTPGQGLQFLFEYFSETQRNKGNFPGRFSGRQFSNSRSEMNVSTLELGDSALYLCASSPAGEGYGYTFGSGTRLTVV.

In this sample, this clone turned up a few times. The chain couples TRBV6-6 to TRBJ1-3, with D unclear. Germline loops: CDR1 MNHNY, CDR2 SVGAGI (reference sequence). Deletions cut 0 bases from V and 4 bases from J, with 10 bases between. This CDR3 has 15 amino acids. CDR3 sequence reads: CASSYSPSQGNTIYF. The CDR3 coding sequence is TGTGCCAGCAGTTACTCCCCGTCGCAGGGAAACACCATATATTTT.

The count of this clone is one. CDR3 amino acids: CASSLPHSQETQYF. In nucleotides, the CDR3 is TGTGCCAGCAGCTTGCCGCACAGCCAAGAGACCCAGTACTTC. This chain joins TRBV5-6 and TRBJ2-5; no firm D call. V was shortened by 1 base and J by 1 base, with 8 bases between the two germline ends. CDR1 SGHDT and CDR2 YYEEEE come from the germline V gene. This CDR3 is built from 14 residues.